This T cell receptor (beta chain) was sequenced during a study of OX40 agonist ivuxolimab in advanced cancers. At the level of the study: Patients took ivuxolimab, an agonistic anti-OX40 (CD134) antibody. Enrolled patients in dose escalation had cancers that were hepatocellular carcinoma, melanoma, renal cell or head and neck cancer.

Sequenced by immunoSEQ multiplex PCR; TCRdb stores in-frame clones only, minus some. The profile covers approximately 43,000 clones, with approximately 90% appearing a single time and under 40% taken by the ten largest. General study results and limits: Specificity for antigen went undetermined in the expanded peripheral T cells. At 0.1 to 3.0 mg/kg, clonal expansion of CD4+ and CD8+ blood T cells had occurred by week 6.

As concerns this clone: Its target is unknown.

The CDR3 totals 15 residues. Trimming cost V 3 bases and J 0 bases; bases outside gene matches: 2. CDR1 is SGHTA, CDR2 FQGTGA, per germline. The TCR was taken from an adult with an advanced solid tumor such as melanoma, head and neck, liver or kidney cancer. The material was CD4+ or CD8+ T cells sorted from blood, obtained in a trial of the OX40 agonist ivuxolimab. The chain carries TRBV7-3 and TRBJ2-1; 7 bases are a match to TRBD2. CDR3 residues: CASSFGGSSYNEQFF. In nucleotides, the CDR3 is TGTGCCAGCAGCTTTGGCGGGAGCTCCTACAATGAGCAGTTCTTC.